The 5 T cell receptor beta chains listed next were all sequenced from one sample in a study of T cells in tuberculosis. Sequencing used immunoSEQ multiplex PCR; TCRdb keeps in-frame clones, though not all of them. Counted here are fewer than 35,000 clones, about 95% occurring once; the ten biggest clones make up 2.4%. Sequencing used PBMCs. The receptors come from a donor between 10 and 29 years old with latent tuberculosis or without tuberculosis infection.

The chain combines TRBV6-6 with TRBJ2-1, with D perhaps TRBD2 (7 bases). Trimming cost V 2 bases and J 3 bases, with 14 bases left between them. The CDR3 extends over 16 amino acids. Per the germline V gene, CDR1 is MNHNY and CDR2 is SVGAGI (reference sequence). DNA for the CDR3: TGTGCCAGCAGTTACCAGGCGGGGGCGTTCTACAATGAGCAGTTCTTC. This encodes CASSYQAGAFYNEQFF.

The sample holds one count of this clone. This sequence joins TRBV6-5 and TRBJ1-1; TRBD1 agrees at 8 bases. Per the germline V gene, CDR1 is MNHEY and CDR2 is SVGAGI. V gave up 7 bases and J gave up 0 bases; unmatched junction bases: 7. This CDR3 region has 15 residues. CDR3 residues: CASTRGPGLNTEAFF. The CDR3 region has the DNA TGTGCCAGCACCAGGGGGCCGGGTTTGAACACTGAAGCTTTCTTT.

This sequence joins TRBV29-1 and TRBJ1-2; TRBD1 is a possible D gene (6 bases). Between the trimmed V and J ends, which lost 0 bases and 4 bases, there was a span of 15 bases. The CDR3 runs 15 residues. CDR1 and CDR2 (germline): SQVTM, ANQGSEA. This chain's CDR3 is CSVEDPRGRGYGYTF. The CDR3 bases are TGCAGCGTTGAAGATCCGAGGGGCAGGGGCTATGGCTACACCTTC.

V gene TRBV30 combines with J gene TRBJ1-5; 7 positions match TRBD1. The ends lost 3 bases at V and 4 bases at J; junction bases unmatched: 6. This CDR3 is built from 14 residues. Germline values: CDR1 GTSNPN, CDR2 SVGIG (reference sequence). For the CDR3, the DNA is TGTGCCTGGAGGGGACCAGGGGGAAATCAGCCCCAGCATTTT. Amino acids: CAWRGPGGNQPQHF.

This chain uses TRBV30 with TRBJ2-7; D unresolved. The CDR3 extends over 11 amino acids. Germline values: CDR1 GTSNPN, CDR2 SVGIG (reference sequence). V lost 3 bases, J lost 6 bases, and 9 bases lay in between. CDR3 amino acids: CAWRYTTEQYF. For the CDR3, the DNA is TGTGCCTGGAGGTATACAACCGAGCAGTACTTC. Filled out from reference TRBV30 and TRBJ2-7, the complete variable domain reads SQTIHQWPATLVQPVGSPLSLECTVEGTSNPNLYWYRQAAGRGLQLLFYSVGIGQISSEVPQNLSASRPQDRQFILSSKKLLLSDSGFYLCAWRYTTEQYFGPGTRLTVT.